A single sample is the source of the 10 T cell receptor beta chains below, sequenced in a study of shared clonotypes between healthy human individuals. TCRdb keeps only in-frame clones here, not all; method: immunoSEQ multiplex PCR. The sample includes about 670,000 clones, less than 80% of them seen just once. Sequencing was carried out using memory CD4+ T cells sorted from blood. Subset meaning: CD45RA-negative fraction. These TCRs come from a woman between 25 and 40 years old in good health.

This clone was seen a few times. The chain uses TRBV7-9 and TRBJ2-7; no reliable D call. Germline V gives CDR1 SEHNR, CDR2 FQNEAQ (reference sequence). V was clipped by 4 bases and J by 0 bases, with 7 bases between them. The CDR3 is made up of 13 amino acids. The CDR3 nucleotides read TGTGCCAGCAGCTCCGACCGCTCCTACGAGCAGTACTTC. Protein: CASSSDRSYEQYF.

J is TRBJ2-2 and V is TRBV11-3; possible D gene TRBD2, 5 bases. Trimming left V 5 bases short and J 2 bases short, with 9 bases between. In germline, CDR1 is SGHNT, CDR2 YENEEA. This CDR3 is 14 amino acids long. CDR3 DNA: TGTGCCAGCAGCCCGGACTCTAACACCGGGGAGCTGTTTTTT. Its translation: CASSPDSNTGELFF.

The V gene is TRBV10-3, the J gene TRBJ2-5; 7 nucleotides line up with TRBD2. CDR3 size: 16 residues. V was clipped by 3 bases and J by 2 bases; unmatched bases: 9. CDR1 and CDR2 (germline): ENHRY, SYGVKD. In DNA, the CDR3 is TGTGCCATCAGTGATCCCGGGACTACCCTTCAAGAGACCCAGTACTTC. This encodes CAISDPGTTLQETQYF.

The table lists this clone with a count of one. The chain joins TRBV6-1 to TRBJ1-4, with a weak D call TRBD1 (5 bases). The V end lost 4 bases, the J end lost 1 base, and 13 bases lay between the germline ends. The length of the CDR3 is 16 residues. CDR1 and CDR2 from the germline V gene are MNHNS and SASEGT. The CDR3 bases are TGTGCCAGCAGTGTGATATCGGGGCTAACTAATGAAAAACTGTTTTTT. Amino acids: CASSVISGLTNEKLFF.

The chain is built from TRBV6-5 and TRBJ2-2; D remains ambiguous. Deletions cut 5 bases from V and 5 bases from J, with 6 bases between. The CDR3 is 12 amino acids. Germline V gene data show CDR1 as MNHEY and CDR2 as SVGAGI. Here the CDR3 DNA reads TGTGCCAGCAGTCTACTGACCGGGGAGCTGTTTTTT. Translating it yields CASSLLTGELFF.

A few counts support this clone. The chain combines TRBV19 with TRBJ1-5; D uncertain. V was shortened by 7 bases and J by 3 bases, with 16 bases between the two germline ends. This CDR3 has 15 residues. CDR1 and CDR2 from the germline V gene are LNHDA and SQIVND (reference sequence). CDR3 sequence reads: CASTPNGQNNQPQHF. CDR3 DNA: TGTGCCAGTACCCCGAATGGCCAAAACAATCAGCCCCAGCATTTT. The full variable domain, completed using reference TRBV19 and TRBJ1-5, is DGGITQSPKYLFRKEGQNVTLSCEQNLNHDAMYWYRQDPGQGLRLIYYSQIVNDFQKGDIAEGYSVSREKKESFPLTVTSAQKNPTAFYLCASTPNGQNNQPQHFGDGTRLSIL.

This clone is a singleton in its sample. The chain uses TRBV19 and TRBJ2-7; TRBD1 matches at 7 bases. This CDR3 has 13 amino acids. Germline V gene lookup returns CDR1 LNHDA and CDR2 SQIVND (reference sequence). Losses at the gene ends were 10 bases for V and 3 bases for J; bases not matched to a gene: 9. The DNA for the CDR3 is TGTGCCACCCAGACAGGGAAAGGCTACGAGCAGTACTTC. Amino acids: CATQTGKGYEQYF.

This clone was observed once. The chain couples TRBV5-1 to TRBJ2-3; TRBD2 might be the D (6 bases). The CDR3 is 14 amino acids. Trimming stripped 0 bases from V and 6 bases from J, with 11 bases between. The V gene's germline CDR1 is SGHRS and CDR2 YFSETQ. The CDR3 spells CASSLAGTGDTQYF. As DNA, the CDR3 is TGCGCCAGCAGCTTGGCTGGGACTGGCGATACGCAGTATTTT.

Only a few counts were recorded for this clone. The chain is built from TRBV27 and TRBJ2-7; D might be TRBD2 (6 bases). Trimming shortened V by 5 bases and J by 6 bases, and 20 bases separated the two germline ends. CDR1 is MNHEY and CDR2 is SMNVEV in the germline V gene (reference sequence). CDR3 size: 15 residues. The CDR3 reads CASSDSEGVAREQYF. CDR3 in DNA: TGTGCCAGCAGTGACTCGGAGGGAGTCGCGCGCGAGCAGTACTTC.

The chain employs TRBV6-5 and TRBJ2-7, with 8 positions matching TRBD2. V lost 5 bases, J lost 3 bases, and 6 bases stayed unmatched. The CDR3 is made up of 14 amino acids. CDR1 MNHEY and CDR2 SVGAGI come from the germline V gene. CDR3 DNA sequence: TGTGCCAGCAGTCGACTAGCGCCCAACTACGAGCAGTACTTC. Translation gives CASSRLAPNYEQYF.